This T cell receptor (beta chain) was identified in a study of metastatic and nonmetastatic thyroid tumors. The overall study: The study looked at repertoires side by side in blood and in tumor or nodule tissue from malignant and benign thyroid patients.

This clone was observed many times. All patients reached thyroid surgery having received no treatment beforehand. How the authors handled the data: Clinicopathological groups differed in CDR3, with these differences serving to build a distant-metastasis classifier for papillary thyroid cancer. TCRdb re-called the PCR reads through MiXCR. Here the V and J calls rest on TCRdb's processing, not on the authors' analysis. The repertoire holds roughly 30,000 clones, with about 24% as singletons. The sequenced sample consisted of blood. This receptor was taken from a female donor with papillary thyroid cancer or a benign thyroid nodule (not recorded which). Some clones in this sample may be carry-over from other donors' samples.

The CDR3 bases are TGTGCCAGCAGCTTGAAGATTAGGGATTCACCCCTCCACTTT. It is translated as CASSLKIRDSPLHF. V usage is TRBV5-4 and J usage is TRBJ1-6; no clear D gene. The CDR3 runs 14 residues. CDR1 and CDR2 from the germline V gene are SGHNT and YYREEE (reference sequence). The V end was cut by 1 base, the J end by 8 bases, with 10 bases between.